Following are 4 T cell receptor beta chains from one sample sequenced in a study of T cell responses to AZD1222 COVID-19 vaccine. Sequencing was performed with immunoSEQ multiplex PCR; in TCRdb, only in-frame clones are kept and a portion is missing. The top ten clones hold 4.5% to 5% of a sample with tens of thousands of clones, approximately 91% of them seen once. The sample here was peripheral blood, taken 28 days after the second AZD1222 dose. The receptors shown here come from an adult who received the AZD1222 COVID-19 vaccine.

The chain combines TRBV19 with TRBJ1-2; 7 bases align to TRBD1. The germline V gene encodes CDR1 LNHDA and CDR2 SQIVND (reference sequence). This CDR3 region has 16 residues. The V segment lost 5 bases and the J segment 2 bases; nucleotides outside the gene matches: 11. CDR3 loop: CASSPSGTEANYGYTF. CDR3 DNA: TGTGCCAGTAGTCCGTCCGGGACAGAGGCCAACTATGGCTACACCTTC.

The chain joins TRBV5-1 to TRBJ2-2, with TRBD1 identical over 9 bases. CDR1 is SGHRS, CDR2 YFSETQ, per germline. This CDR3 is built from 15 residues. Trimming at V came to 4 bases and at J to 5 bases, leaving 6 bases not matched to a gene. The CDR3 reads CASSPGQGRTGELFF. The CDR3, as DNA: TGCGCCAGCAGCCCGGGACAGGGACGGACCGGGGAGCTGTTTTTT.

The V and J genes are TRBV6-5 and TRBJ2-2, with a weak D call TRBD1 (6 bases). CDR3 length equals 16 residues. The germline V and J ends were trimmed by 4 bases and 0 bases, with 12 bases remaining between them. Germline loops: CDR1 MNHEY, CDR2 SVGAGI. CDR3 nucleotides: TGTGCCAGCAGTTTAAATAGACAGGCGAACACCGGGGAGCTGTTTTTT. Its translation is CASSLNRQANTGELFF.

This sequence joins TRBV3-1 (or the pseudogene TRBV3-2) and TRBJ2-1, with 8 bases aligning to TRBD2. This CDR3 has 13 amino acids. Germline values: CDR1 LGHDT, CDR2 YNNKEL (reference sequence). With V trimmed by 3 bases and J by 6 bases, 1 base remained unmatched. For the CDR3, the DNA is TGTGCCAGCAGCCATCGGGGGGGCAATGAGCAGTTCTTC. This translates into CASSHRGGNEQFF.